Sequencing of this TCR beta chain was carried out in a study of T cell responses to AZD1222 COVID-19 vaccine. Findings of the study overall: When two AZD1222 doses had been given, Spike-specific TCR breadth and depth rose.

TCRdb keeps only in-frame clones here, not all; method: immunoSEQ multiplex PCR. The repertoire holds about 100,000 clones, with 75% to 95% as singletons. Deletions cut 3 bases from V and 3 bases from J, with 14 bases between. Germline values: CDR1 MGHRA, CDR2 YSYEKL. The CDR3 sequence is 15 residues long. With regard to this clone: Its antigen is as yet unknown.

Material: peripheral blood, obtained on day 0 of AZD1222 vaccination. The genes are TRBV4-1 and TRBJ1-1; no firm D call. The TCR sequence derives from an adult in good health. DNA for the CDR3: TGCGCCAGCAGCCACACGGTGGGCAGAGACACTGAAGCTTTCTTT. Its protein product is CASSHTVGRDTEAFF.